This T cell receptor beta chain is drawn from a study of OX40 agonist ivuxolimab in advanced cancers. Study-level results: Expanded clones tended on average to be more numerous among CD8+ T cells than CD4+. Partial responders receiving 0.1-3.0 mg/kg showed among the lowest clonal expansion.

To note about this clone: Its antigen is unidentified.

V was pared by 1 base and J by 4 bases, with 1 base of the junction left unmatched. In germline, CDR1 is SGHNT, CDR2 YYREEE (reference sequence). This CDR3 contains 13 residues. TCRdb keeps only in-frame clones here, not all; method: immunoSEQ multiplex PCR. The sample includes approximately 80,000 clones, about 92% of them seen just once. The genes are TRBV5-4 and TRBJ1-1; the match to TRBD1 covers 7 bases. This clonotype originated in an adult with an advanced solid tumor such as melanoma, head and neck, liver or kidney cancer. Sample: CD4+ or CD8+ T cells sorted from blood, taken in a trial of the OX40 agonist ivuxolimab. DNA for the CDR3: TGTGCCAGCAGCTTGAGGGGGCCCACTGAAGCTTTCTTT. It specifies CASSLRGPTEAFF. The variable domain in full, completed from reference TRBV5-4 and TRBJ1-1, reads ETGVTQSPTHLIKTRGQQVTLRCSSQSGHNTVSWYQQALGQGPQFIFQYYREEENGRGNFPPRFSGLQFPNYSSELNVNALELDDSALYLCASSLRGPTEAFFGQGTRLTVV.